Listed below are T cell receptor beta chains from one sample, sequenced in a study of blood T cell repertoires in COVID-19. Assay: immunoSEQ multiplex PCR; the TCRdb copy retains only in-frame clones and omits some. The sample contains approximately 290,000 clones, about 85% of which appear only once. Sequencing was carried out using peripheral blood. These receptors were collected from a human donor with COVID-19, enrolled during active disease. The donor label of this sample is uncertain. The CDR3 runs from the conserved cysteine through the conserved F or W. Fields, in order: CDR3 length, J gene, D gene, clone size, V gene, CDR3 DNA, CDR3 protein. The D gene is left open where the match is weak. Clone sizes are given selectively: once, few, many, or a class where the clone is expanded.

13 TRBJ2-5 . . TRBV7-8 TGTGCCAGCAGCCAAGCAGGGAGGGAGACCCAGTACTTC CASSQAGRETQYF
15 TRBJ2-7 TRBD2 . TRBV15 TGTGCCACCAGCAGAGGCCGCGGGAGGACCCCCGAGCAGTACTTC CATSRGRGRTPEQYF
13 TRBJ1-1 . . TRBV3-1/TRBV3-2 TGTGCCAGCAGGTCTTGGACAGAGATTGAAGCTTTCTTT CASRSWTEIEAFF
13 TRBJ1-1 . few TRBV29-1 TGCAGCGTTGGATCCAACAGAGACACTGAAGCTTTCTTT CSVGSNRDTEAFF
13 TRBJ2-7 . . TRBV4-2 TGTGCCAGCAGCCAAGATAGCGGCTACGAGCAGTACTTC CASSQDSGYEQYF
11 TRBJ2-7 . . TRBV20-1 TGCAGTGCTGGACAACCCTACGAGCAGTACTTC CSAGQPYEQYF
15 TRBJ2-7 . . TRBV5-1 TGCGCCAGCAGCTTGTCCCCAGGGTCCCAAAACGAGCAGTACTTC CASSLSPGSQNEQYF
14 TRBJ1-1 . . TRBV30 TGTGCCTGGAGTGTGAGGGGGATGCTGACTGAAGCTTTCTTT CAWSVRGMLTEAFF
14 TRBJ1-1 . . TRBV16 TGTGCCAGCAGCCAATTGCCGAAAGGGGTTGAGGCTTTCTTT CASSQLPKGVEAFF
13 TRBJ2-7 TRBD2 . TRBV27 TGTGCCAGCAGGAGGACTAGCAGGTACGAGCAGTACTTC CASRRTSRYEQYF
14 TRBJ2-4 TRBD1 . TRBV7-9 TGTGCCAGCAGCTTTTCGGGACAGATCGACATTCAGTACTTC CASSFSGQIDIQYF
15 TRBJ1-1 . . TRBV27 TGTGCCAGCAGTTTAACAACAGGGTTAAGAACTGAAGCTTTCTTT CASSLTTGLRTEAFF
12 TRBJ2-5 . . TRBV29-1 TGCAGCGAGGGCGTGACGGGAGAGACCCAGTACTTC CSEGVTGETQYF
13 TRBJ1-1 . . TRBV6-5 TGTGCCAGCAGCCAGTCACGGAACACTGAAGCTTTCTTT CASSQSRNTEAFF
15 TRBJ1-6 . once TRBV6-5 TGTGCCAGCAGTTACCGCAGGATTGATAATTCACCCCTCCACTTT CASSYRRIDNSPLHF
15 TRBJ2-7 . . TRBV11-2 TGTGCCAGCAGCTTACCCCTCGGAGACTCCTACGAGCAGTACTTC CASSLPLGDSYEQYF
11 TRBJ1-5 . . TRBV19 TGTGCCAGTAGTATGGGCCCGCGCCAGCATTTT CASSMGPRQHF
16 TRBJ1-1 TRBD1 . TRBV18 TGTGCCAGCTCACCTTTCCCGGGACAGGGTGGCACTGAAGCTTTCTTT CASSPFPGQGGTEAFF
19 TRBJ2-3 TRBD2 . TRBV5-4 TGTGCCAGCAGCTTAGATTTAGCGGGAGCGGCTCTAGGCACAGATACGCAGTATTTT CASSLDLAGAALGTDTQYF
16 TRBJ1-3 . . TRBV4-2 TGTGCCAGCAGCCAACCGGACAGTAGTTATGGAAACACCATATATTTT CASSQPDSSYGNTIYF
14 TRBJ1-5 TRBD1 . TRBV6-5 TGTGCCAGCAGCCGACAGGGAAGGAATCAGCCCCAGCATTTT CASSRQGRNQPQHF
14 TRBJ2-7 . once TRBV9 TGTGCCAGCAGCGCGGACTTAGGCGGCTACGAGCAGTACTTC CASSADLGGYEQYF
14 TRBJ1-1 . once TRBV7-9 TGTGCCAGCAGCCTGGGGGCACTGAACACTGAAGCTTTCTTT CASSLGALNTEAFF
17 TRBJ1-2 . . TRBV6-2/TRBV6-3 TGTGCCAGCAGTCCCTGGGACACGGCATTAGCTAACTATGGCTACACCTTC CASSPWDTALANYGYTF
14 TRBJ1-2 TRBD1 . TRBV28 TGTGCCAGCAAGACGACAGGGGAGGGTTCCGGCTACACCTTC CASKTTGEGSGYTF
16 TRBJ1-5 TRBD1 . TRBV7-2 TGTGCCAGCAGCCCCCGGGGGCTAGGGGGCGATCAGCCCCAGCATTTT CASSPRGLGGDQPQHF
15 TRBJ2-7 . once TRBV6-5 TGTGCCAGCAGGAGAAACAGGGATAGCTCCTACGAGCAGTACTTC CASRRNRDSSYEQYF
13 TRBJ1-1 . . TRBV7-9 TGTGCCAGCAGCCCGGGCCCTCGAAGGGGAGCTTTCTTT CASSPGPRRGAFF
15 TRBJ1-6 . few TRBV3-1/TRBV3-2 TGTGCCAGCAGCCAAGAATGGGGCGGGGGGTCACCCCTCCACTTT CASSQEWGGGSPLHF
16 TRBJ2-2 TRBD1 . TRBV19 TGTGCCAGTACCCCCGCCCCAGGGGGAGTCTCCGGGGAGCTGTTTTTT CASTPAPGGVSGELFF
19 TRBJ2-3 TRBD1 . TRBV7-3 TGTGCCAGCAGCCACAAAGGGACAGGGCCCCGGGCCGGAACAGATACGCAGTATTTT CASSHKGTGPRAGTDTQYF
15 TRBJ1-5 . . TRBV7-2 TGTGCCAGCAGCTCTGGGAGGGCAGTCAATCAGCCCCAGCATTTT CASSSGRAVNQPQHF
17 TRBJ2-3 . . TRBV4-1 TGCGCCAGCAGCCACCCCCAGGTGGCAGGTGGTCCAGATACGCAGTATTTT CASSHPQVAGGPDTQYF
16 TRBJ2-3 TRBD2 . TRBV19 TGTGCCAGTAGTAACCGACTAGCGGAAAGCACAGATACGCAGTATTTT CASSNRLAESTDTQYF
16 TRBJ1-4 TRBD1 . TRBV19 TGTGCCAGTAGTCTTTCGCAGGGGGTTGGCAATGAAAAACTGTTTTTT CASSLSQGVGNEKLFF
14 TRBJ1-1 TRBD1 once TRBV20-1 TGCAGTGCTAGTGAGACAGGGCTGGTCACTGAAGCTTTCTTT CSASETGLVTEAFF